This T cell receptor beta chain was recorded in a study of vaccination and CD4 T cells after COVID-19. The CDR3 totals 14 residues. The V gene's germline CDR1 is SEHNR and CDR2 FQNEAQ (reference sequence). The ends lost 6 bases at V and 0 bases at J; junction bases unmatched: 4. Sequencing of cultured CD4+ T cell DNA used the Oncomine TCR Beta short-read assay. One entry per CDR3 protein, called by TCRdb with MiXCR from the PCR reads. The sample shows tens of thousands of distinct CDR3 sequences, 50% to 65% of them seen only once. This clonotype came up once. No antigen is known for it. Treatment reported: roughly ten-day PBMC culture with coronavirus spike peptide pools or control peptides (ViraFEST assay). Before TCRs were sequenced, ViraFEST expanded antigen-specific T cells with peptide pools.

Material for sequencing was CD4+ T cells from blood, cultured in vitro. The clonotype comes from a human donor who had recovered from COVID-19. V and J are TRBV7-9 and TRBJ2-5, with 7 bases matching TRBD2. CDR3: CASRYSGYQETQYF. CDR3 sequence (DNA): TGTGCCAGCAGGTATAGCGGGTACCAAGAGACCCAGTACTTC.